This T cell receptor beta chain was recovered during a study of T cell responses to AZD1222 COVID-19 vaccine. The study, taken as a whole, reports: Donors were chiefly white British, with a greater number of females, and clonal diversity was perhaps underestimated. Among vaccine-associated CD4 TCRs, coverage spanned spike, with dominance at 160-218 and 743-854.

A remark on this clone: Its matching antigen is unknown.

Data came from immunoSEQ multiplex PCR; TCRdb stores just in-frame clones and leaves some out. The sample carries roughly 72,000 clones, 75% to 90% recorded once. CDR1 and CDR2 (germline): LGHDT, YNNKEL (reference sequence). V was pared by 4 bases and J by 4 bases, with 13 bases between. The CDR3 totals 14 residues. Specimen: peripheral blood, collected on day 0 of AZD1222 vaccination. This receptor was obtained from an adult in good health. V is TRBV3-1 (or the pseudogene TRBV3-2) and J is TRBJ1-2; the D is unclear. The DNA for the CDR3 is TGTGCCAGCAGCCCGTATCCGGGATCCTATGGCTACACCTTC. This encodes CASSPYPGSYGYTF.